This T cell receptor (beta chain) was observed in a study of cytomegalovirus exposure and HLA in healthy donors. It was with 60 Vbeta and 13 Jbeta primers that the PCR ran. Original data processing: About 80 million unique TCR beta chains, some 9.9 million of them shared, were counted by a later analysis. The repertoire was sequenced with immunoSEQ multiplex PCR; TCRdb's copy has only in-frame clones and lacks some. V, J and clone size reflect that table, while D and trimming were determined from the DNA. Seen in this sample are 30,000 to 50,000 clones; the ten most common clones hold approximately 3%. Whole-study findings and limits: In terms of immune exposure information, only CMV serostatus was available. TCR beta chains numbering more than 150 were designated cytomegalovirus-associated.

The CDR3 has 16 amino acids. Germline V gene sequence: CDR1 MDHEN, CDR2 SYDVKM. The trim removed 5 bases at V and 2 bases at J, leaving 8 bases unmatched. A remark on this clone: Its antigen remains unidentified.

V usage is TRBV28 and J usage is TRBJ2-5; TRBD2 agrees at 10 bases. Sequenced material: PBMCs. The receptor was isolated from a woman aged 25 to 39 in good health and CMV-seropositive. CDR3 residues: CASSNPSGGPQETQYF. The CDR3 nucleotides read TGTGCCAGCAGTAACCCTAGCGGGGGCCCACAAGAGACCCAGTACTTC.